The clone carrying this T cell receptor (beta chain) has a single count. The record originates from a study of cytomegalovirus exposure and HLA in healthy donors. Clones were sequenced by immunoSEQ multiplex PCR, and TCRdb holds only the in-frame ones, with some missing. This table holds 120,000 or so clones, approximately 91% found once. Sequenced material: PBMCs. This clonotype was obtained from a woman aged 18-29 years in good health and CMV-seronegative.

The CDR3 sequence is CASSRSDTGELFF. CDR3 nucleotides: TGCGCCAGCTCTAGGAGTGACACCGGGGAGCTGTTTTTT. This chain joins TRBV10-1 and TRBJ2-2; D gene unclear. The CDR3 extends over 13 amino acids. Germline lookup yields CDR1 WNHNN and CDR2 SYGVQD (reference sequence). V dropped 8 bases and J dropped 3 bases, with 10 bases sitting between them.